These T cell receptor beta chains were read from a single sample in a study of cytomegalovirus exposure and HLA in healthy donors. Assay: immunoSEQ multiplex PCR; the TCRdb copy retains only in-frame clones and omits some. The repertoire consists of roughly 120,000 clones, with around 80% occurring once and the leading ten covering 3.5% to 4.5%. The sequenced sample was PBMCs. The receptors were sampled from a man aged 25-45 years in good health and CMV-seropositive. The CDR3 runs from the conserved cysteine through the conserved F or W. D genes are given only for firm matches. The listing skips clone size in some rows; elsewhere it reads once, few, many or a size class.

TRBV5-1	few	TRBJ2-7	TRBD2	CASSLGGGGYEQYF	TGCGCCAGCAGCTTGGGGGGGGGAGGGTACGAGCAGTACTTC
TRBV5-4	once	TRBJ2-1	-	CASSLLQGSYNEQFF	TGTGCCAGCAGCTTGTTACAGGGCTCCTACAATGAGCAGTTCTTC
TRBV5-1	-	TRBJ2-1	-	CASSNSGSSYNEQFF	TGCGCCAGCAGTAATAGCGGAAGCTCCTACAATGAGCAGTTCTTC
TRBV5-5	-	TRBJ1-4	-	CASNSAANEKLFF	TGTGCCAGCAATAGCGCGGCAAATGAAAAACTGTTTTTT
TRBV7-2	-	TRBJ1-1	-	CASSPVGDWAFF	TGTGCCAGCAGCCCCGTCGGGGATTGGGCTTTCTTT
TRBV6-6	few	TRBJ1-6	TRBD1	CASSHHLGTAPTLHF	TGTGCCAGCAGTCACCACCTCGGGACAGCTCCCACCCTCCACTTT
TRBV28	once	TRBJ2-2	TRBD1	CASSRHRGRAGELFF	TGTGCCAGCAGCCGCCACAGGGGGCGAGCCGGGGAGCTGTTTTTT
TRBV10-3	-	TRBJ1-1	TRBD1	CAISEDRESEAFF	TGTGCCATCAGTGAGGACAGGGAATCTGAAGCTTTCTTT
TRBV28	-	TRBJ1-1	-	CASNWARNTEAFF	TGTGCCAGCAACTGGGCAAGGAACACTGAAGCTTTCTTT
TRBV7-8	-	TRBJ1-4	-	CASSGAGASNEKLFF	TGTGCCAGCAGCGGGGCGGGGGCCTCGAATGAAAAACTGTTTTTT
TRBV18	-	TRBJ1-4	-	CASSPITNEKLFF	TGTGCCAGCTCACCCATAACTAATGAAAAACTGTTTTTT
TRBV9	-	TRBJ1-1	TRBD1	CASSDPGGTDTEAFF	TGTGCCAGCAGCGACCCAGGGGGCACGGACACTGAAGCTTTCTTT
TRBV10-3	-	TRBJ2-7	TRBD1	CAISAGQAYEQYF	TGTGCCATCAGTGCGGGACAGGCGTACGAGCAGTACTTC
TRBV14	-	TRBJ2-3	-	CASSHQGIDTQYF	TGTGCCAGCAGCCACCAGGGGATAGATACGCAGTATTTT
TRBV4-1	-	TRBJ1-4	TRBD1	CASSRDPGQGGEKLFF	TGCGCCAGCAGCCGAGACCCGGGACAGGGAGGCGAAAAACTGTTTTTT
TRBV7-2	-	TRBJ2-7	TRBD2	CASSYLAGVVNEQYF	TGTGCCAGCAGCTATCTAGCGGGAGTTGTCAACGAGCAGTACTTC
TRBV5-1	-	TRBJ2-2	TRBD2	CASSSGLARTTGELFF	TGCGCCAGCAGCTCCGGACTAGCGAGGACCACCGGGGAGCTGTTTTTT
TRBV9	-	TRBJ1-4	-	CASSVVGRIGEKLFF	TGTGCCAGCAGCGTAGTTGGCAGGATAGGGGAAAAGCTGTTTTTT
TRBV13	-	TRBJ1-2	TRBD1	CASSPLTGDYGYTF	TGTGCCAGCAGCCCATTGACAGGGGACTATGGCTACACCTTC
TRBV12-5	-	TRBJ1-1	-	CASALFGGTEAFF	TGTGCTAGTGCATTGTTCGGGGGCACTGAAGCTTTCTTT
TRBV5-1	-	TRBJ1-1	TRBD1	CASSGGTGEGEAFF	TGCGCCAGCAGCGGGGGGACAGGTGAGGGAGAAGCTTTCTTT
TRBV7-9	-	TRBJ2-2	TRBD1	CASSIIVGQGADTGELFF	TGTGCCAGCAGCATAATCGTGGGACAGGGGGCGGACACCGGGGAGCTGTTTTTT
TRBV7-8	-	TRBJ2-6	TRBD1	CASSLRDRVDYSGANVLTF	TGTGCCAGCAGCTTAAGGGACAGGGTTGATTACTCTGGGGCCAACGTCCTGACTTTC
TRBV15	-	TRBJ1-5	-	CATSKTGSPWDQPQHF	TGTGCCACCAGCAAAACGGGGAGTCCTTGGGATCAGCCCCAGCATTTT
TRBV20-1	-	TRBJ1-1	-	CSAPDRYEAFF	TGCAGTGCTCCCGACAGATACGAAGCTTTCTTT
TRBV20-1	once	TRBJ2-7	-	CSTGQYYEQYF	TGCAGCACCGGACAGTACTACGAGCAGTACTTC
TRBV4-3	-	TRBJ2-2	TRBD2	CASSQVREDTGELFF	TGCGCCAGCAGCCAAGTCCGGGAGGACACCGGGGAGCTGTTTTTT
TRBV7-2	-	TRBJ1-2	TRBD1	CASSSLGQGGYGYTF	TGTGCCAGCAGCTCCCTGGGACAGGGAGGATATGGCTACACCTTC
TRBV30	-	TRBJ2-7	TRBD1	CAWSVPRDRAAYEQYF	TGTGCCTGGAGTGTACCCCGGGACAGGGCCGCCTACGAGCAGTACTTC
TRBV27	-	TRBJ1-2	-	CASSLRQGANYGYTF	TGTGCCAGCAGTTTAAGGCAGGGCGCTAACTATGGCTACACCTTC
TRBV27	-	TRBJ2-3	-	CASSQLAKSTDTQYF	TGTGCCAGCAGTCAATTAGCGAAAAGCACAGATACGCAGTATTTT
TRBV6-5	-	TRBJ2-7	TRBD1	CASSDRGPYEQYF	TGTGCCAGCAGTGACAGGGGTCCCTACGAGCAGTACTTC
TRBV6-1	-	TRBJ2-7	-	CASSVKGFTVYEQYF	TGTGCCAGCAGTGTTAAGGGGTTCACGGTATACGAGCAGTACTTC
TRBV7-9	-	TRBJ2-3	-	CSLAGAISTDTQYF	TGTTCCTTAGCAGGGGCCATTAGCACAGATACGCAGTATTTT
TRBV12-5	-	TRBJ1-1	-	CASGPGTEAFF	TGTGCTAGTGGACCCGGGACAGAAGCTTTCTTT
TRBV15	-	TRBJ2-1	TRBD2	CATSRGASPGLGLRGEQFF	TGTGCCACCAGCAGAGGTGCGTCTCCGGGACTAGGGCTGAGGGGTGAGCAGTTCTTC